Presented here are 17 T cell receptor beta chains from one specimen sequenced in a study of CD8+ T cells in alopecia areata. Sequencing relied on a cDNA template that was reverse transcribed from extracted RNA. Produced via immunoSEQ multiplex PCR; TCRdb's table is partial and in-frame only. The sample yields 150,000 to 200,000 clones, about 60% seen once. This sample's treatment: oral pan-JAK inhibitor, 5-10 mg twice daily. The sequenced sample was CD8+ T cells sorted from blood, obtained at week 24, from a patient treated with tofacitinib. The source of these receptors is a human donor with alopecia areata.

In this sample, this clone turned up a few times. This chain links TRBV13 with TRBJ2-7; D call uncertain. This CDR3 contains 16 residues. V dropped 2 bases and J dropped 5 bases, with 19 bases sitting between them. Germline V gene lookup returns CDR1 PRHDT and CDR2 FYEKMQ (reference sequence). DNA for the CDR3: TGTGCCAGCAGCTTAAACGAGGCGGCGAGCCGGGACGAGCAGTACTTC. The encoded protein is CASSLNEAASRDEQYF. Using reference TRBV13 and TRBJ2-7 for the parts outside the CDR3, the full variable domain is AAGVIQSPRHLIKEKRETATLKCYPIPRHDTVYWYQQGPGQDPQFLISFYEKMQSDKGSIPDRFSAQQFSDYHSELNMSSLELGDSALYFCASSLNEAASRDEQYFGPGTRLTVT.

The gene calls are TRBV30 and TRBJ2-2; D is uncertain. Germline CDR1 GTSNPN, CDR2 SVGIG (reference sequence). With 5 bases removed from V and 5 bases from J, the gap between germline ends came to 3 bases. The CDR3 length is 10 residues. The CDR3 bases are TGTGCCTGGGGTACCGGGGAGCTGTTTTTT. As protein: CAWGTGELFF.

The CDR3 here is CASSYASVLEGYTF. The CDR3 region has the DNA TGTGCCAGCAGTTACGCCTCCGTGTTGGAGGGCTACACCTTC. V and J are TRBV6-5 and TRBJ1-2; unclear D gene. This CDR3 is 14 amino acids long. The V and J ends lost 2 bases and 8 bases respectively, with 15 bases between them. Germline-derived CDR1 and CDR2 are MNHEY and SVGAGI.

This clone has just a few counts. This sequence joins TRBV19 and TRBJ2-7; D tentatively reads TRBD1 or TRBD2 (5 bases each). Germline CDR1 and CDR2: LNHDA and SQIVND (reference sequence). Trimming pared 4 bases from V and 9 bases from J, leaving 19 bases between. The CDR3 has 14 residues. CDR3 DNA sequence: TGTGCCAGTAGTACCACCAGCCGGGGCCAAGGGCAGTACTTC. Protein product: CASSTTSRGQGQYF.

The chain uses TRBV7-3 and TRBJ1-2, with D perhaps matching TRBD1 (6 bases). The CDR3 is 14 amino acids. The germline V gene has CDR1 SGHTA and CDR2 FQGTGA. The V gene lost 5 bases and the J gene lost 5 bases, with 15 bases spanning the gap. CDR3 nucleotides: TGTGCCAGCAGCAACTCCGGGACACCATATGGCTACACCTTC. This sequence encodes CASSNSGTPYGYTF.

The sample holds a few counts of this clone. This chain uses TRBV5-1 with TRBJ1-1; D is uncertain. Germline CDR1 is SGHRS and CDR2 is YFSETQ. The V end lost 1 base, the J end lost 1 base, and 8 bases lay between the germline ends. The CDR3 has 14 residues. CDR3 coding DNA: TGCGCCAGCAGCTTGAACTCACCGAACACTGAAGCTTTCTTT. Amino acids: CASSLNSPNTEAFF.

The rearrangement uses TRBV6-1 and TRBJ1-1; TRBD1 aligns across 7 bases. There are 15 residues in the CDR3. Germline CDR1 is MNHNS and CDR2 is SASEGT. The V gene end was trimmed by 6 bases and the J gene end by 0 bases; junction bases not matched to a gene: 7. The CDR3 reads CASSPRQGLNTEAFF. The CDR3, as DNA: TGTGCCAGCAGCCCTCGACAGGGTCTGAACACTGAAGCTTTCTTT.

The CDR3 is CASSEDLNQETQYF. CDR3 nucleotides: TGTGCCAGCAGTGAAGATCTAAATCAAGAGACCCAGTACTTC. The V gene is TRBV2, the J gene TRBJ2-5; D remains unclear. Trimming cost V 1 base and J 2 bases, with 8 bases left between them. The V gene's germline CDR1 is SNHLY and CDR2 FYNNEI. The CDR3 sequence is 14 residues long.

The CDR3 coding sequence is TGTGCCAGCAGTTTAGTTGGGGGGCTCGGTGAAAAACTGTTTTTT. Translation: CASSLVGGLGEKLFF. The V call is TRBV27, the J call TRBJ1-4; weak D call: TRBD1 (6 bases). The CDR3 loop spans 15 amino acids. Germline assignment: CDR1 MNHEY and CDR2 SMNVEV (reference sequence). The V end lost 2 bases, the J end lost 7 bases, and 14 bases lay between the germline ends.

The rearrangement joins TRBV7-8 to TRBJ1-6, with unresolved D. The CDR3 spans 16 residues. Germline assignment: CDR1 SGHVS and CDR2 FQNEAQ. Deletions cut 3 bases from V and 8 bases from J, with 17 bases between. CDR3 DNA: TGTGCCAGCAGCTTTCCCGTATCGGCCGGTTATTCACCCCTCCACTTT. It codes for CASSFPVSAGYSPLHF.

The chain is built from TRBV29-1 and TRBJ2-2, with a possible D match to TRBD2 (6 bases). With 0 bases removed from V and 8 bases from J, the gap between germline ends came to 25 bases. Germline loops: CDR1 SQVTM, CDR2 ANQGSEA. The CDR3 covers 18 residues. The CDR3 spells CSVEDVKGRRDSQGELFF. The CDR3 DNA is TGCAGCGTTGAAGATGTCAAAGGCCGTAGGGACTCGCAAGGGGAGCTGTTTTTT.

A single count supports this clone. The chain is built from TRBV30 and TRBJ2-2, with 7 bases lining up with TRBD1. The CDR3 contains 12 residues. Germline V gene data show CDR1 as GTSNPN and CDR2 as SVGIG (reference sequence). V lost 5 bases and J lost 7; bases outside the gene matches: 4. The CDR3 spells CAWQTGFGELFF. CDR3 DNA sequence: TGTGCCTGGCAGACAGGGTTCGGGGAGCTGTTTTTT.

The chain carries TRBV28 and TRBJ2-3; the D is unclear. The CDR3 consists of 14 residues. Trimming took off 5 bases at V and 0 bases at J, with 9 bases between the two ends. Per germline, CDR1 MDHEN and CDR2 SYDVKM. CDR3 sequence reads: CASSPGPSTDTQYF. CDR3 nucleotide sequence: TGTGCCAGCAGTCCTGGGCCCAGCACAGATACGCAGTATTTT.

This rearrangement joins TRBV2 to TRBJ2-7, with D tentatively TRBD1 or TRBD2 (5 bases each). Between the trimmed V and J ends, which lost 1 base and 1 base, there was a span of 11 bases. Per germline, CDR1 SNHLY and CDR2 FYNNEI. This CDR3 is built from 15 residues. The CDR3 nucleotides read TGTGCCAGCAGTGAAGGGGACGGAGAATCCTACGAGCAGTACTTC. Its protein product is CASSEGDGESYEQYF.

The chain employs TRBV13 and TRBJ2-7; 7 nucleotides line up with TRBD1. J gave up 6 bases and V 4 bases, and 0 bases lay outside the gene matches. Germline CDR1 reads PRHDT; CDR2 reads FYEKMQ (reference sequence). This CDR3 spans 11 amino acids. This CDR3 is CASSSGGEQYF. The CDR3 bases are TGTGCCAGCAGCTCAGGGGGCGAGCAGTACTTC.

The chain links TRBV7-9 to TRBJ1-5; D perhaps matches TRBD1 (5 bases). Germline values: CDR1 SEHNR, CDR2 FQNEAQ (reference sequence). V lost 0 bases to trimming and J lost 0 bases, with 9 bases between them. This CDR3 contains 16 residues. CDR3 sequence: CASSLAGEYSNQPQHF. In DNA, the CDR3 is TGTGCCAGCAGCTTAGCGGGGGAGTATAGCAATCAGCCCCAGCATTTT.

V usage is TRBV5-1 and J usage is TRBJ2-7; 7 bases are a match to TRBD1. V was clipped by 3 bases and J by 4 bases; unmatched bases: 7. Germline lookup yields CDR1 SGHRS and CDR2 YFSETQ. The CDR3 runs to 14 residues. The CDR3, as DNA: TGCGCCAGCAGCTATGTAGGACAGGCATACGAGCAGTACTTC. Encoded protein: CASSYVGQAYEQYF.